This T cell receptor (beta chain) was identified in a study of patients and donors after allogeneic stem cell transplantation. CDR1 and CDR2 from the germline V gene are MNHEY and SMNVEV (reference sequence). V lost 2 bases and J lost 9; bases outside the gene matches: 6. The CDR3 spans 14 residues. TCRdb re-derived calls from the RT-PCR reads in MiXCR, one entry per CDR3 protein. The sample contains about a million distinct CDR3 sequences, under 20% of which appear only once. The chain combines TRBV27 with TRBJ2-1; 8 nucleotides match TRBD2. The sample comprised blood, either unsorted or a sorted T cell fraction (not recorded which). The TCR originated in a human donor who was either an allogeneic HSCT recipient or a stem cell or donor lymphocyte infusion donor (not recorded which). It is not recorded whose cells these are; they may come from a transplant donor. The CDR3 bases are TGTGCCAGCAGTTTACGGGGGGGCAGTTTTGAGCAGTTCTTC. Translated, it gives CASSLRGGSFEQFF.